This T cell receptor beta chain originates from a study of tumor-infiltrating lymphocytes in primary liver carcinoma. Study at large: The neoplasms were of stage T1-T3 N0M0, with dimensions of roughly 4.2 to 11 cm across.

About this clonotype: Its specificity is not known. An end of the junction does not agree with germline; a read error may underlie this.

Study results and caveats: Among top clones, only about 7-24% appeared in all five tumor regions. It was in tumors, not blood, that the top-250-clone fraction was significantly higher (p = 0.039).

Unsorted bulk tissue (roughly 17-34 mg) underwent RNA and DNA co-extraction. Patients in the cohort were treatment-naive and living with chronic HBV infection. Germline V gene sequence: CDR1 SGHAT, CDR2 FQNNGV. The CDR3 loop spans 15 amino acids. A primer matching the constant region was used to make TCR beta cDNA from 450 to 550 ng of total RNA. Construction of TCR beta libraries relied on three successive nested multiplex PCR rounds employing slightly modified ARM-PCR. The first two PCR rounds used TRBV1-TRBV30 forward primers with a C-beta reverse primer, roughly 11 cycles each. MiXCR, run by TCRdb on the multiplex PCR reads, gives a single entry per CDR3 protein. Seen here are roughly 50,000 distinct CDR3 sequences, 70% to 75% observed once, and the top ten hold about 26%.

This TCR derives from a man between 35 and 55 years old with primary liver carcinoma and hepatitis B virus infection. Input material: liver tumor tissue from sampling region 2. Subset specified: tumor region T2, inferior pole. The J gene is TRBJ2-7, the V gene TRBV11-2; tentative D call: TRBD2 (6 bases). CDR3: CASTLGGTLPYERHF. CDR3 DNA sequence: TGTGCCAGCACCCTCGGCGGGACTCTACCCTACGAGCGGCACTTC.